Each of the 32 T cell receptor beta chains below was sequenced from the same sample in a study of human versus mouse CDR3 diversity and MHC coevolution. TCRdb's copy holds only in-frame clones and misses some; the assay was immunoSEQ multiplex PCR. The sample consists of tens of thousands of clones, about 93% of them appearing once. What was sequenced was naive CD4+ T cells from blood. Subset specified: CD45RO-negative CD62L-positive naive CD4 T cells. All receptors derive from a person between 55 and 69 years old in good health.

The chain uses TRBV18 and TRBJ1-5, with a possible D match to TRBD1 (6 bases). The CDR3 spans 15 residues. Germline V CDR1 and CDR2: KGHSH, LQKENI. V was trimmed by 3 bases and J by 5 bases, leaving 14 bases between them. The CDR3 here is CASSPSTGRDQPQHF. The CDR3 bases are TGTGCCAGCTCACCTTCGACAGGCAGAGATCAGCCCCAGCATTTT.

The chain uses TRBV6-5 and TRBJ1-1, with a weak D call TRBD1 (5 bases). Germline loops: CDR1 MNHEY, CDR2 SVGAGI. The CDR3 covers 14 residues. V was shortened by 2 bases and J by 3 bases, with 10 bases between the two germline ends. CDR3 loop: CASSYLGDDTEAFF. CDR3 nucleotides: TGTGCCAGCAGTTACCTAGGGGATGACACTGAAGCTTTCTTT.

This rearrangement joins TRBV30 to TRBJ1-1; perhaps TRBD1 as D (6 bases). V lost 5 bases, J lost 4 bases, and 11 bases lay in between. Per germline, CDR1 GTSNPN and CDR2 SVGIG (reference sequence). The CDR3 length is 12 residues. CDR3 in DNA: TGTGCCTGGGGAACAGGGACCACTGAAGCTTTCTTT. The encoded protein is CAWGTGTTEAFF.

This chain links TRBV6-6 with TRBJ2-7, with 7 bases aligning to TRBD2. The J segment lost 0 bases and the V segment lost 5 bases, leaving 4 bases of the junction unmatched. The germline V gene encodes CDR1 MNHNY and CDR2 SVGAGI (reference sequence). The CDR3 contains 14 residues. The CDR3, as DNA: TGTGCCAGCAGTGCGGGAGTAAGCTCCTACGAGCAGTACTTC. Protein product: CASSAGVSSYEQYF.

The chain couples TRBV7-9 to TRBJ1-1, with 9 positions matching TRBD1. V shed 3 bases and J 1 base; nucleotides not matched to a gene: 0. Germline V gene sequence: CDR1 SEHNR, CDR2 FQNEAQ (reference sequence). CDR3 length equals 14 residues. CDR3 sequence: CASSLGQGNTEAFF. DNA for the CDR3: TGTGCCAGCAGCTTGGGACAGGGGAACACTGAAGCTTTCTTT. The whole variable domain, filled in from reference TRBV7-9 and TRBJ1-1, reads DTGVSQNPRHKITKRGQNVTFRCDPISEHNRLYWYRQTLGQGPEFLTYFQNEAQLEKSRLLSDRFSAERPKGSFSTLEIQRTEQGDSAMYLCASSLGQGNTEAFFGQGTRLTVV.

The chain uses TRBV6-5 and TRBJ2-2; D is uncertain. Trimming pared 7 bases from V and 3 bases from J, leaving 15 bases between. The CDR3 contains 15 residues. From germline, CDR1 is MNHEY and CDR2 SVGAGI. The CDR3 reads CASTRAPSDTGELFF. CDR3 DNA sequence: TGTGCCAGCACCCGCGCTCCCTCTGACACCGGGGAGCTGTTTTTT.

This rearrangement joins TRBV2 to TRBJ1-6; 9 positions agree with TRBD1. V dropped 6 bases and J dropped 10; count of bases not matched to a gene: 7. Germline assignment: CDR1 SNHLY and CDR2 FYNNEI. This CDR3 contains 14 residues. The DNA for the CDR3 is TGTGCCAGCAGCGTGGCGGGACAGGGATCACCCCTCCACTTT. The encoded protein is CASSVAGQGSPLHF.

The chain uses TRBV6-5 and TRBJ2-7; possible D gene TRBD2, 5 bases. Germline V gene sequence: CDR1 MNHEY, CDR2 SVGAGI. V was cut by 2 bases and J by 0 bases, with 11 bases left in between. This CDR3 comprises 15 residues. The CDR3 here is CASSYGSGSSYEQYF. CDR3 in DNA: TGTGCCAGCAGTTACGGATCGGGAAGCTCCTACGAGCAGTACTTC.

The V and J genes are TRBV5-1 and TRBJ2-7, with 9 nucleotides matching TRBD2. The CDR3 loop spans 15 amino acids. Trimming took 4 bases from V and 1 from J; bases not matched to a gene: 6. Germline V gene sequence: CDR1 SGHRS, CDR2 YFSETQ. The CDR3 DNA is TGCGCCAGCAGCGGTAGCGGGAGTGTTTCCTACGAGCAGTACTTC. This encodes CASSGSGSVSYEQYF.

The chain uses TRBV7-3 and TRBJ2-7; TRBD1 matches at 7 bases. This CDR3 has 14 residues. Germline V gives CDR1 SGHTA, CDR2 FQGTGA. The junction had 3 bases not matched to a gene; V was cut back by 0 bases and J by 4 bases. The CDR3 is CASSLTGGGYEQYF. The CDR3 nucleotides read TGTGCCAGCAGCTTAACAGGGGGCGGGTACGAGCAGTACTTC.

The chain employs TRBV5-6 and TRBJ1-1, with 11 bases identical to TRBD1. This CDR3 region has 15 residues. V trimming: 3 bases; J trimming: 3 bases; junction bases outside the gene matches: 4. CDR1 is SGHDT, CDR2 YYEEEE, per germline. The CDR3 protein is CASSYPGQGDTEAFF. CDR3 sequence (DNA): TGTGCCAGCAGCTACCCGGGACAGGGGGACACTGAAGCTTTCTTT.

The chain employs TRBV5-4 and TRBJ1-1; TRBD1 matches 9 bases. CDR3 size: 15 residues. Trimming at V came to 4 bases and at J to 9 bases, leaving 13 bases not matched to a gene. Germline V gene sequence: CDR1 SGHNT, CDR2 YYREEE (reference sequence). DNA for the CDR3: TGTGCCAGCAGCCCCCCGGGACAGGGCGGGAAAAAAGCTTTCTTT. It translates to CASSPPGQGGKKAFF.

The gene calls are TRBV29-1 and TRBJ2-5, with 8 positions matching TRBD2. Germline-derived CDR1 and CDR2 are SQVTM and ANQGSEA. The CDR3 has 13 amino acids. The J segment lost 4 bases and the V segment lost 4 bases, leaving 5 bases of the junction unmatched. In nucleotides, the CDR3 is TGCAGCGTTGGGCTAGCGGGCGCAGAGACCCAGTACTTC. Residues: CSVGLAGAETQYF.

J is TRBJ2-4 and V is TRBV4-1, with 11 bases lining up with TRBD2. Germline V gene sequence: CDR1 MGHRA, CDR2 YSYEKL. Trimming removed 0 bases from V and 1 base from J; junction bases left unmatched: 11. This CDR3 has 20 amino acids. The CDR3, as DNA: TGCGCCAGCAGCCAAGATCGGTTAGCGGGAGGGCAGAGGGCCAAAAACATTCAGTACTTC. This encodes CASSQDRLAGGQRAKNIQYF.

This sequence joins TRBV9 and TRBJ1-4, with 8 bases aligning to TRBD1. This CDR3 has 16 amino acids. The ends lost 0 bases at V and 3 bases at J; junction bases unmatched: 4. CDR1 is SGDLS and CDR2 is YYNGEE in the germline V gene. Written as DNA, the CDR3 is TGTGCCAGCAGCGTAGCCCAGGGACAGGCTAATGAAAAACTGTTTTTT. Translating it yields CASSVAQGQANEKLFF.

A word on this clone: The same CDR3 is also encoded by other DNA sequences in this sample. CDR3 loop: CASSPRTGGTYEQYF. CDR3 sequence (DNA): TGTGCCAGCAGCCCCCGGACAGGGGGCACCTACGAGCAGTACTTC. J is TRBJ2-7 and V is TRBV11-3; 11 bases agree with TRBD1. The CDR3 sequence is 15 residues long. Trimming removed 5 bases from V and 2 bases from J; junction bases left unmatched: 5. Looked up from germline, CDR1 is SGHNT and CDR2 is YENEEA.

The chain joins TRBV6-5 to TRBJ1-2; D possibly corresponds to TRBD1 (6 bases). V lost 6 bases and J lost 6, with 17 bases in between. There are 14 residues in the CDR3. Looked up from germline, CDR1 is MNHEY and CDR2 is SVGAGI. The CDR3 DNA reads as TGTGCCAGCAGCCCCCCAGGGGCGGTCCATGGCTACACCTTC. This codes for CASSPPGAVHGYTF.

The genes are TRBV19 and TRBJ2-5; tentatively, D is TRBD2 (5 bases). The ends were cut back, 6 bases at V and 9 bases at J, with 20 bases in the middle. Germline CDR1 LNHDA, CDR2 SQIVND (reference sequence). The CDR3 contains 14 residues. Here the CDR3 reads CASRREADVGSQYF. The CDR3 nucleotides are TGTGCCAGTAGGCGCGAAGCGGACGTCGGGTCCCAGTACTTC.

V gene TRBV5-1 combines with J gene TRBJ2-7; D call uncertain. The V and J ends lost 2 bases and 10 bases respectively, with 13 bases between them. From germline, CDR1 is SGHRS and CDR2 YFSETQ. CDR3 size: 12 residues. CDR3 loop: CASSLPSEVQYF. DNA of the CDR3: TGCGCCAGCAGCTTACCTTCCGAGGTACAGTACTTC. Complete variable domain (other parts from reference TRBV5-1 and TRBJ2-7): KAGVTQTPRYLIKTRGQQVTLSCSPISGHRSVSWYQQTPGQGLQFLFEYFSETQRNKGNFPGRFSGRQFSNSRSEMNVSTLELGDSALYLCASSLPSEVQYFGPGTRLTVT.

This clone was picked up a small number of times. The V and J genes are TRBV10-3 and TRBJ2-7, with D possibly being TRBD1 (5 bases). V dropped 3 bases and J dropped 5 bases, with 8 bases sitting between them. This CDR3 region has 12 residues. Germline loops: CDR1 ENHRY, CDR2 SYGVKD. CDR3 in DNA: TGTGCCATCAGTGACACGACAGACGAGCAGTACTTC. Translated, it gives CAISDTTDEQYF.

This chain links TRBV6-6 with TRBJ2-7; 10 positions match TRBD2. Germline loops: CDR1 MNHNY, CDR2 SVGAGI (reference sequence). The CDR3 extends over 14 amino acids. The J segment lost 4 bases and the V segment lost 4 bases, leaving 4 bases of the junction unmatched. The CDR3 is CASSLAGGSYEQYF. CDR3 DNA sequence: TGTGCCAGCAGTTTAGCGGGAGGCTCGTACGAGCAGTACTTC.

The genes are TRBV21-1 and TRBJ2-6; no check of the table's D call, TRBD1, against the DNA was made. TRBV21-1 is described as a pseudogene. The CDR3 is 17 amino acids. The CDR3 DNA reads as TGTGCCAGCAGGAGGGGGTTCGGGGTCTCTGGGGCCAACGTCCTGACTTTC. Protein product: CASRRGFGVSGANVLTF.

The count of this clone is one. The chain uses TRBV6-1 and TRBJ1-1; 7 nucleotides line up with TRBD1. V lost 4 bases, J lost 3 bases, and 2 bases stayed unmatched. This CDR3 has 13 amino acids. Germline V gene sequence: CDR1 MNHNS, CDR2 SASEGT. CDR3 sequence (DNA): TGTGCCAGCAGTGGACAGGGTTACACTGAAGCTTTCTTT. This codes for CASSGQGYTEAFF.

This chain joins TRBV2 and TRBJ1-5; possibly TRBD1 for D (6 bases). V lost 6 bases and J 5 bases, leaving 11 bases between the germline ends. The CDR3 is 13 residues long. CDR1 is SNHLY and CDR2 is FYNNEI in the germline V gene. For the CDR3, the DNA is TGTGCCAGCAGCAGGGGCATGGATCAGCCCCAGCATTTT. It is translated as CASSRGMDQPQHF.

The chain's CDR3 is CASSYGLASSYNEQFF. CDR3 in DNA: TGTGCCAGCAGTTACGGACTAGCCAGCTCCTACAATGAGCAGTTCTTC. V and J are TRBV6-5 and TRBJ2-1, with TRBD2 matching 8 bases. Germline trimming cut 2 bases from V and 0 bases from J; bases unmatched to any gene: 3. Germline CDR1 and CDR2: MNHEY and SVGAGI. This CDR3 contains 16 residues.

The chain is built from TRBV6-5 and TRBJ1-3, with 7 bases that match TRBD1. This CDR3 is built from 14 residues. Germline CDR1 reads MNHEY; CDR2 reads SVGAGI. J was trimmed by 7 bases and V by 7 bases; bases with no gene match: 10. CDR3 region: CASTDRAVGNTIYF. For the CDR3, the DNA is TGTGCCAGCACCGACAGGGCTGTCGGCAACACCATATATTTT.

The chain joins TRBV6-5 to TRBJ2-7; no reliable D call. This CDR3 has 13 amino acids. Germline CDR1 reads MNHEY; CDR2 reads SVGAGI. V was trimmed by 5 bases and J by 0 bases, leaving 8 bases between them. The chain's CDR3 is CASSPPSSYEQYF. CDR3 nucleotide sequence: TGTGCCAGCAGTCCACCCAGCTCCTACGAGCAGTACTTC.

This clone was counted a single time. The J gene is TRBJ2-3, the V gene TRBV2, with 9 bases aligning to TRBD1. The CDR3 consists of 14 residues. Trimming cost V 7 bases and J 8 bases; bases outside gene matches: 10. Germline-derived CDR1 and CDR2 are SNHLY and FYNNEI. The CDR3: CASTADRGAGTQYF. The CDR3 nucleotides read TGTGCCAGCACCGCGGACAGGGGCGCCGGTACGCAGTATTTT.

The chain has TRBV19 and TRBJ1-4; D remains unclear. Trimming pared 3 bases from V and 0 bases from J, leaving 5 bases between. This CDR3 contains 14 residues. Germline V lookup: CDR1 LNHDA, CDR2 SQIVND (reference sequence). The CDR3 DNA sequence: TGTGCCAGTAGTATCATTGCAACTAATGAAAAACTGTTTTTT. Amino acids: CASSIIATNEKLFF.

The CDR3 DNA reads as TGTGCCAGTAGTATCTCCGGGACAGGGGGCTTGGTCTATGGCTACACCTTC. This gives the protein CASSISGTGGLVYGYTF. The chain couples TRBV19 to TRBJ1-2; TRBD1 agrees at 12 bases. V lost 3 bases and J lost 4; bases outside the gene matches: 9. Germline CDR1 reads LNHDA; CDR2 reads SQIVND (reference sequence). This CDR3 is built from 17 residues. Full variable domain (remainder filled in from reference TRBV19 and TRBJ1-2): DGGITQSPKYLFRKEGQNVTLSCEQNLNHDAMYWYRQDPGQGLRLIYYSQIVNDFQKGDIAEGYSVSREKKESFPLTVTSAQKNPTAFYLCASSISGTGGLVYGYTFGSGTRLTVV.

This rearrangement joins TRBV5-4 to TRBJ2-3; D is perhaps TRBD1 (5 bases). The CDR3 contains 13 residues. The V end lost 4 bases, the J end lost 4 bases, and 10 bases lay between the germline ends. CDR1 and CDR2 (germline): SGHNT, YYREEE (reference sequence). This CDR3 reads CASSRQQADTQYF. The CDR3, as DNA: TGTGCCAGCAGCCGACAACAGGCAGATACGCAGTATTTT.

The table lists this clone with a count of one. This chain joins TRBV19 and TRBJ1-5; D unclear. Trimming stripped 7 bases from V and 0 bases from J, with 7 bases between. The CDR3 sequence is 13 residues long. CDR1 and CDR2 (germline): LNHDA, SQIVND (reference sequence). DNA for the CDR3: TGTGCCAGTAAAGACTATAGCAATCAGCCCCAGCATTTT. This codes for CASKDYSNQPQHF.